This T cell receptor (beta chain) appears in the sequencing data of a study of T cell repertoires in cytomegalovirus infection. Study-wide findings and caveats: The cumulative frequency of public TCR beta families distinguished individuals who carried CMV together with the relevant HLA.

TCRdb called the reads again in MiXCR, with one record for every CDR3 protein. This table has 200,000 to 250,000 distinct CDR3 sequences, about 23% appearing once. Germline values: CDR1 SGHTA, CDR2 FQGNSA. Trimming removed 5 bases from V and 8 bases from J; junction bases left unmatched: 11. The CDR3 contains 15 residues. This clonotype was recorded many times. The antigen is undetermined. This TCR was sampled from a human donor in good health (CMV status not recorded). Some clones in this sample may be carry-over from other donors' samples. Sequencing was carried out using CD8+ T cells from PBMCs. The V gene is TRBV7-2, the J gene TRBJ2-1; the match to TRBD2 covers 8 bases. The CDR3 DNA reads TGTGCCAGCAGCACTTCGGCGGGGGGCGCGTATGAGCAGTTCTTC. This sequence encodes CASSTSAGGAYEQFF.